Sequencing of this T cell receptor beta chain was carried out in a study of control samples from healthy donors and cancer patients. V lost 3 bases, J lost 2 bases, and 7 bases lay in between. The CDR3 contains 14 residues. Germline V lookup: CDR1 SGHNT, CDR2 YENEEA. Only in-frame clones appear in the TCRdb table, and some are missing; sequencing was by immunoSEQ multiplex PCR. The profile shows roughly 55,000 clones, approximately 85% of them singletons. The source is a man aged 50-60 years in good health. The rearrangement links TRBV11-3 to TRBJ2-2; D unresolved. The sample was blood. CDR3 in DNA: TGTGCCAGCAGCTTGGGCCAAAACACCGGGGAGCTGTTTTTT. Translation gives CASSLGQNTGELFF. The complete variable domain, with remaining parts taken from reference TRBV11-3 and TRBJ2-2, reads EAGVVQSPRYKIIEKKQPVAFWCNPISGHNTLYWYLQNLGQGPELLIRYENEEAVDDSQLPKDRFSAERLKGVDSTLKIQPAELGDSAVYLCASSLGQNTGELFFGEGSRLTVL.